This T cell receptor beta chain was found in a study of PD-1 and CTLA-4 blockade in melanoma. This table comes from immunoSEQ multiplex PCR, and its TCRdb copy is limited to in-frame clones, with some not included. The sample consists of approximately 15,000 clones, approximately 70% of them appearing once. V dropped 5 bases and J dropped 4 bases, with 17 bases sitting between them. CDR1 and CDR2 (germline): SGHVS, FQNEAQ. The CDR3 spans 15 residues. This TCR was sampled from a human donor with melanoma. Specimen: CD8+ T cells from peripheral blood, collected from a patient given anti-PD-1 treatment. The chain carries TRBV7-8 and TRBJ1-1; D not certain. The CDR3 DNA reads as TGTGCCAGCAGCAGAGGACGCGTGGAAACCACTGAAGCTTTCTTT. It translates to CASSRGRVETTEAFF.